This T cell receptor beta chain appears in the sequencing data of a study of T cell repertoires in cytomegalovirus infection. Study details: Carrying CMV and the relevant HLA type showed in public TCR beta signatures. Study findings and constraints: Ex vivo responses were dominated by HLA-C-restricted CMV-specific TCR beta clonotypes.

TCRdb fed the reads into MiXCR, producing one record per CDR3 protein. The profile shows around 250,000 distinct CDR3 sequences, about a sixth of them singletons. This clonotype has only a few counts. Its antigen is unidentified. Trimming took 1 base from V and 2 from J; bases not matched to a gene: 4. The CDR3 extends over 14 amino acids. Germline CDR1 and CDR2: SQVTM and ANQGSEA. The receptor comes from a human donor in good health (CMV status not recorded). Some clones in this sample may be carry-over from other donors' samples. This chain connects TRBV29-1 to TRBJ1-2; 7 nucleotides match TRBD1. Source material: CD8+ T cells from PBMCs. The CDR3 reads CSVEGVQGNYGYTF. The CDR3, as DNA: TGCAGCGTTGAAGGAGTACAGGGGAACTATGGCTACACCTTC.